This entry describes one T cell receptor (beta chain). The sample originates from a study of control samples from healthy donors and cancer patients. V was pared by 1 base and J by 1 base, with 10 bases between. The CDR3 covers 15 residues. The germline V gene has CDR1 LGHDT and CDR2 YNNKEL (reference sequence). The assay was immunoSEQ multiplex PCR, and TCRdb's table has in-frame clones only and misses some. The sample has 45,000 to 55,000 clones, 85% to 95% seen once. The sequenced sample was blood. This TCR came from a young man in good health. The chain links TRBV3-1 (or the pseudogene TRBV3-2) to TRBJ1-2; D possibly corresponds to TRBD1 (5 bases). The CDR3 bases are TGTGCCAGCAGCCAAGTGGGACGGGGTAACTATGGCTACACCTTC. Translated, it gives CASSQVGRGNYGYTF.